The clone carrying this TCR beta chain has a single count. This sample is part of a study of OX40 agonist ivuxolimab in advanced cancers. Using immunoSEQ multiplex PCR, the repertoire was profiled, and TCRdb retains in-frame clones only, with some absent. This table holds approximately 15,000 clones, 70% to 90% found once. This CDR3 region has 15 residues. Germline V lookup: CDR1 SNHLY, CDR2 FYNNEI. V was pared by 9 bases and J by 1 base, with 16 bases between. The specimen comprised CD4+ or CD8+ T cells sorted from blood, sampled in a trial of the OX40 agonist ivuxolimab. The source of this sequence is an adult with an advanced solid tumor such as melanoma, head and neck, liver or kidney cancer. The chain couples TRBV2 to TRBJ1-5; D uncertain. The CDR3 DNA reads TGTGCCAGTGGCATCTCAATTATCAGCAATCAGCCCCAGCATTTT. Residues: CASGISIISNQPQHF.